The table lists the clone carrying this T cell receptor (beta chain) with a count of one. The CDR3 runs 20 residues. Method: immunoSEQ multiplex PCR; TCRdb's copy keeps in-frame clones and lacks some. The sample lists some 70,000 clones, approximately 92% occurring once. The data stem from a study of blood T cell repertoires in COVID-19. What was sequenced was peripheral blood. This receptor was taken from a human donor with active COVID-19. The donor label of this sample is uncertain. V usage is TRBV21-1 and J usage is TRBJ2-1; TRBD1, the table's D call, lacks a check against the DNA. TRBV21-1 is recorded as a pseudogene. The CDR3 DNA sequence: TGTGCCAGCAGCATATCGAACAGGGTTTTGAGGACCGGCGGCTACAATGAGCAGTTCTTC. Its translation is CASSISNRVLRTGGYNEQFF.